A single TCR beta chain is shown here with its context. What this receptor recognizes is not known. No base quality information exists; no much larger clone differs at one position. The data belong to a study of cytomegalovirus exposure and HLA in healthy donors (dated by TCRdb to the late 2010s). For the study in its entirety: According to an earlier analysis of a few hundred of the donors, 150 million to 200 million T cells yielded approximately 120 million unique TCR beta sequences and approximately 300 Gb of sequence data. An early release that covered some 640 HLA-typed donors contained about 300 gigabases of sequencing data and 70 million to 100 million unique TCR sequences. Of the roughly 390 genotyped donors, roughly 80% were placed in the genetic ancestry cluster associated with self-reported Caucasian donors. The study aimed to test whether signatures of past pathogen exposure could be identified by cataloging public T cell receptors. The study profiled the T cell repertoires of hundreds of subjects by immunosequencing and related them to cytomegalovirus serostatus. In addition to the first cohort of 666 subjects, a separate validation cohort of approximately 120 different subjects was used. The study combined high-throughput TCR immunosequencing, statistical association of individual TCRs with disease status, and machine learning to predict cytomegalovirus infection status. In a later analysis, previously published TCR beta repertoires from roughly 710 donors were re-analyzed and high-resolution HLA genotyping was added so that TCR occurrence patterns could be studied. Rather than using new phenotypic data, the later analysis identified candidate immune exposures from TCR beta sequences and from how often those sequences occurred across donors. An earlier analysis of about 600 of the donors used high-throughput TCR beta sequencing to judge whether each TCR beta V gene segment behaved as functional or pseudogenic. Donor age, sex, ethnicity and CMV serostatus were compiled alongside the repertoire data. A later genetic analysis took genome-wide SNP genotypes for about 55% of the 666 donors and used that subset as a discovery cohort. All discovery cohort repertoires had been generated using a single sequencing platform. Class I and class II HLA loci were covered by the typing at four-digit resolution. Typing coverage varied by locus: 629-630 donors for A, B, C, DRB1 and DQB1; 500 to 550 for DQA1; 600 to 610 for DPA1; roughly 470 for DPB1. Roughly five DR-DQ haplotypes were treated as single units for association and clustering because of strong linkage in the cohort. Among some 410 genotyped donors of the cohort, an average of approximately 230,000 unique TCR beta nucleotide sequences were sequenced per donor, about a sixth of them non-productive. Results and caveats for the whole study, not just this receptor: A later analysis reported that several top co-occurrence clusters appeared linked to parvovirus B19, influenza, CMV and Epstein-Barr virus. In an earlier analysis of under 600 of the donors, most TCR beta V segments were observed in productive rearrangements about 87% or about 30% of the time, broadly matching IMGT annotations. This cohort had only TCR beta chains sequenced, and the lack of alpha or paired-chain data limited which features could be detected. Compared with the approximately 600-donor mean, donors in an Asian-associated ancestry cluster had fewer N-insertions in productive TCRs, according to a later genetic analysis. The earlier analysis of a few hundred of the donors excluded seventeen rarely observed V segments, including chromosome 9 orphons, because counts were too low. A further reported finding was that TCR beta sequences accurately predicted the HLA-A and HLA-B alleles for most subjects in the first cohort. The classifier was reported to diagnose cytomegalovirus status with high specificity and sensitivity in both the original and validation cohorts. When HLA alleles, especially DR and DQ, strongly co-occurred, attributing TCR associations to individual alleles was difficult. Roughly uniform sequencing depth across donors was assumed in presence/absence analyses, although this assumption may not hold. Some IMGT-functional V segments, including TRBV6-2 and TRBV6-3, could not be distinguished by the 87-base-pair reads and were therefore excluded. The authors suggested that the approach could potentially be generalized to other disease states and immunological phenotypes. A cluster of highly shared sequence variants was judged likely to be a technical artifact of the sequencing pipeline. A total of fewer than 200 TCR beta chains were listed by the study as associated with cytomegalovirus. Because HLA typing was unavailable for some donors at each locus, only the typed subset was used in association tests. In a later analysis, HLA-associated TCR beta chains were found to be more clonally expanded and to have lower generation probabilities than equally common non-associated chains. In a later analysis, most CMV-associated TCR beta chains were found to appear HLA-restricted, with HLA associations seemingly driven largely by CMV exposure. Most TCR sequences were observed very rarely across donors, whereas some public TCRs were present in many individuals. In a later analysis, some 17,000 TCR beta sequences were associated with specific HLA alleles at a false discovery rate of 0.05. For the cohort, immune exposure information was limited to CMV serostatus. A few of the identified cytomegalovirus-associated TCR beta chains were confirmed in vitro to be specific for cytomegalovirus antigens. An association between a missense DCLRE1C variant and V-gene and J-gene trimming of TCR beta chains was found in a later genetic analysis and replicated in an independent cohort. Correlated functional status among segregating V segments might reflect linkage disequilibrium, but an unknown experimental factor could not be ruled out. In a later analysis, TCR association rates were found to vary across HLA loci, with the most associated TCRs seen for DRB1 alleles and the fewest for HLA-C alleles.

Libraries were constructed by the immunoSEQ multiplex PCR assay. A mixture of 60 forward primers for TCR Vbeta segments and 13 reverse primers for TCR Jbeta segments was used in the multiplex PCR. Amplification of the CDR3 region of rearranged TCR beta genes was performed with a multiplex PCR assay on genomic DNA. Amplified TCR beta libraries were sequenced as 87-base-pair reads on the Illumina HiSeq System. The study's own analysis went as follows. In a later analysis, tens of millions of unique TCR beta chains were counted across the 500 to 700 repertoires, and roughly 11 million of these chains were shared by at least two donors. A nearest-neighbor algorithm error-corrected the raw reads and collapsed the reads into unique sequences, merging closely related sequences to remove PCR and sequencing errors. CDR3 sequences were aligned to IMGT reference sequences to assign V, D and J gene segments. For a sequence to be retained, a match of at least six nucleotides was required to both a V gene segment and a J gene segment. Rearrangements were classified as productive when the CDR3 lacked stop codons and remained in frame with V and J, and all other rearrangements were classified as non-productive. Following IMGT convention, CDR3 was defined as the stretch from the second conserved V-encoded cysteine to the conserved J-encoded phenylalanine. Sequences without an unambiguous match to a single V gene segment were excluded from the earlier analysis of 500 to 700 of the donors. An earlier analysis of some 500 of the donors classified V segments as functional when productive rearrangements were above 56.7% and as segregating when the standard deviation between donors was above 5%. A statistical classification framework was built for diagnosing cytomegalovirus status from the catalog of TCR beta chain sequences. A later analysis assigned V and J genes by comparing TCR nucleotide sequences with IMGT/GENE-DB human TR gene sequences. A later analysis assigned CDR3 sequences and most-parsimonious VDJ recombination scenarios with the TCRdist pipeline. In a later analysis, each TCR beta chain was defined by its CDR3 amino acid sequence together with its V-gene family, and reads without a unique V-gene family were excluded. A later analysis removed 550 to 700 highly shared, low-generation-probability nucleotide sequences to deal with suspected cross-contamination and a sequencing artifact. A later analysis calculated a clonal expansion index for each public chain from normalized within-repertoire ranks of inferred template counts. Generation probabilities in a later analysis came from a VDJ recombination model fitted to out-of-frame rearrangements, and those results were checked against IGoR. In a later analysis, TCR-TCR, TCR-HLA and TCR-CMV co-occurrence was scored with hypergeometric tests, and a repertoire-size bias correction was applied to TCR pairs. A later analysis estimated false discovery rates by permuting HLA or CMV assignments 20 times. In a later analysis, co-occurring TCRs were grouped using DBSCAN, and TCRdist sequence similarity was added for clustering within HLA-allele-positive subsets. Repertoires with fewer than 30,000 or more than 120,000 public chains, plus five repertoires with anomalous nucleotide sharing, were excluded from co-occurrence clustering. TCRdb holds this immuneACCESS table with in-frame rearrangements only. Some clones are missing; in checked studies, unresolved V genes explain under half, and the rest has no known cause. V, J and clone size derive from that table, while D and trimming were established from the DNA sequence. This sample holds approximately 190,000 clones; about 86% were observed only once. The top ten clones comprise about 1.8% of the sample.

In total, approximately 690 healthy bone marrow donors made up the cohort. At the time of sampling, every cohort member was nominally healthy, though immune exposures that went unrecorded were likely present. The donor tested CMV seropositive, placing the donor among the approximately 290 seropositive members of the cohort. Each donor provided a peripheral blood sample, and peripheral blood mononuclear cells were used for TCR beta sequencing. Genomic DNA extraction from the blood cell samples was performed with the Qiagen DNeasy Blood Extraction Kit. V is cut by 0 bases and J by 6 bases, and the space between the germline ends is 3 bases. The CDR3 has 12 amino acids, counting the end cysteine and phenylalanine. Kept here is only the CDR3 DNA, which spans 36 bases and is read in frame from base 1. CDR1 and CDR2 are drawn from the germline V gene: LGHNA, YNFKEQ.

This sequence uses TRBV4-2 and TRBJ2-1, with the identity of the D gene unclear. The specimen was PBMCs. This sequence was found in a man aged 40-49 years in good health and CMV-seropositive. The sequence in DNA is TGTGCCAGCAGCCAAGATCTCAATGAGCAGTTCTTC. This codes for CASSQDLNEQFF.